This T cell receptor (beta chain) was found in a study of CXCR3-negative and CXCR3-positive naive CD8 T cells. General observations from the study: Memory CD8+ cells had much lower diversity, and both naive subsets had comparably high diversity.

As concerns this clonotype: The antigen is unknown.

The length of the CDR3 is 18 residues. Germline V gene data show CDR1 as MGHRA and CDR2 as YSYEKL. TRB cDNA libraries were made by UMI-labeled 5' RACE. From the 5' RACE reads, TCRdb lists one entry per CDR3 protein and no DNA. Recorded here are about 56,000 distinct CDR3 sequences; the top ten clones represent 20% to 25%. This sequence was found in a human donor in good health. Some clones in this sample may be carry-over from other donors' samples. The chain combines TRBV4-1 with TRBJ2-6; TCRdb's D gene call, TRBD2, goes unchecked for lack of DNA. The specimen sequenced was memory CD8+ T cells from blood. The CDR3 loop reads CASSQELAGLSGANVLTF.